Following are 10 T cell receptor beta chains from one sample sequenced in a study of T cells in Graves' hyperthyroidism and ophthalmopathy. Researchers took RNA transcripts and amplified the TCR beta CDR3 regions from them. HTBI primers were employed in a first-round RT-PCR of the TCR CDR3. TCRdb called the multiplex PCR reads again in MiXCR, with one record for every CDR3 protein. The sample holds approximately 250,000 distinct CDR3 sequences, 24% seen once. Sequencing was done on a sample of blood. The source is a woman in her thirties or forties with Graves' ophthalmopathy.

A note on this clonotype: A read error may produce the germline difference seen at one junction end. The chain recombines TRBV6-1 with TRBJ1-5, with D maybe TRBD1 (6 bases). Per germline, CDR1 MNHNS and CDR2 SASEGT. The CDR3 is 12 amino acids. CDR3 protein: CASTGADQPQPF. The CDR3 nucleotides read TGTGCCAGCACGGGGGCCGATCAGCCCCAGCCTTTT.

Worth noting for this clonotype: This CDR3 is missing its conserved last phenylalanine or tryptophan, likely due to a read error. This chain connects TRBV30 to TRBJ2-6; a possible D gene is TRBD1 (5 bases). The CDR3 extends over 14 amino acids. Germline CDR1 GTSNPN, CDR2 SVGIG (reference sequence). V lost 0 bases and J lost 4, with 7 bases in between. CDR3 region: CAWSVPGGANVLTL. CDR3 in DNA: TGTGCCTGGAGTGTACCAGGGGGGGCCAACGTCCTGACTCTC.

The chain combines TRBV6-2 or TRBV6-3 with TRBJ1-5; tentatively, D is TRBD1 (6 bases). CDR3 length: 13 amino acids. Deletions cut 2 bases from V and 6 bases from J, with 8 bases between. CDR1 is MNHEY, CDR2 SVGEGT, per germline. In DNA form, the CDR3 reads TGTGCCAGCAGTTACGAAGGGGGTCAGCCCCAGCATTTT. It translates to CASSYEGGQPQHF.

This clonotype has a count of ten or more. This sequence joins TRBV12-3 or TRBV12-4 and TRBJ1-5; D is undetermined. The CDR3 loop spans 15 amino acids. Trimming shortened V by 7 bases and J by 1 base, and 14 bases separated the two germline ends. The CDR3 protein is CASTLTLGSNQPQHF. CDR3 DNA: TGTGCCAGCACCCTCACGCTGGGCAGCAATCAGCCCCAGCATTTT.

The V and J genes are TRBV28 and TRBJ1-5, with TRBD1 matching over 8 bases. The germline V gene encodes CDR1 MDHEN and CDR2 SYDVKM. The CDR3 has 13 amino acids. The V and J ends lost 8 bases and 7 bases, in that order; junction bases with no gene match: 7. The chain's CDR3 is CASSDRAKQPQHF. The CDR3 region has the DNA TGTGCCAGCTCGGACAGGGCGAAGCAGCCCCAGCATTTT.

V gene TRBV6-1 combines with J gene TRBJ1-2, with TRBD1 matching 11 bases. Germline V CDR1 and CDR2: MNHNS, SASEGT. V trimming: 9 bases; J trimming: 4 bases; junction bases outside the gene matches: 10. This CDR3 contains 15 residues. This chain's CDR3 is CASRGTGGGIYGYTF. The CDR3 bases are TGTGCCAGTCGAGGGACAGGGGGAGGAATCTATGGCTACACCTTC.

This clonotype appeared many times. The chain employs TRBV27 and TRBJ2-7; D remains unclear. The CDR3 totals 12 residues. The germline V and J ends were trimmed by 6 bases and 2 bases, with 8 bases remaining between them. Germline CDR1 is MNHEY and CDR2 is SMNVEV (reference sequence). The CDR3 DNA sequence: TGTGCCAGCAGGTCCCCGACCTACGAGCAGTACTTC. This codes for CASRSPTYEQYF.

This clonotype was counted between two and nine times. The CDR3 DNA is TGTGCCAGCAGTGAAGACTCGGACAGATTTAACTATGGCTACACCTTC. Encoded protein: CASSEDSDRFNYGYTF. The gene calls are TRBV6-1 and TRBJ1-2; possible D gene TRBD1, 6 bases. The CDR3 totals 16 residues. With 1 base removed from V and 1 base from J, the gap between germline ends came to 13 bases. Germline V gives CDR1 MNHNS, CDR2 SASEGT.

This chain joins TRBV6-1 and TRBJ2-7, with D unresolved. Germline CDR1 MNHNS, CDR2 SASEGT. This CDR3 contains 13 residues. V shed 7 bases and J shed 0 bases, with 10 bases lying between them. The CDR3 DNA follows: TGTGCCAGCATTGGCTTTGGCTCCTACGAGCAGTACTTC. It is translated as CASIGFGSYEQYF.

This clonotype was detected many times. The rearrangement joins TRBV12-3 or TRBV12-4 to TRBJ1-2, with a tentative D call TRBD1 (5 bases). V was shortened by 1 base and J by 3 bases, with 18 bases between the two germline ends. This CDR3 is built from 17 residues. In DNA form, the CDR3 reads TGTGCCAGCAGTTTAGAAACCGTGGGGGACGGAGACTATGGCTACACCTTC. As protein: CASSLETVGDGDYGYTF.